Listed here are 20 T cell receptor beta chains from one sample, sequenced in a study of shared clonotypes between healthy human individuals. This table comes from immunoSEQ multiplex PCR, and its TCRdb copy is limited to in-frame clones, with some not included. The sample has 2 million to 3 million clones, over 85% seen once. The specimen sequenced was naive CD4+ T cells from PBMCs. Subset noted: CD45RA+ positively selected. The source is a man younger than 30 in good health. Some clones in this sample may be carry-over from other donors' samples.

This chain joins TRBV6-6 and TRBJ2-1, with 9 bases aligning to TRBD2. Looked up from germline, CDR1 is MNHNY and CDR2 is SVGAGI (reference sequence). V gave up 6 bases and J gave up 6 bases; unmatched junction bases: 12. The CDR3 is 16 residues long. In DNA, the CDR3 is TGTGCCAGCAGCCCCCCTCCGGGACTAGCAGCCAATGAGCAGTTCTTC. Amino acids: CASSPPPGLAANEQFF.

The chain combines TRBV19 with TRBJ2-6, with D possibly being TRBD1 (6 bases). The CDR3 sequence is 17 residues long. Trimming took off 2 bases at V and 2 bases at J, with 13 bases between the two ends. CDR1 and CDR2 from the germline V gene are LNHDA and SQIVND (reference sequence). The CDR3 sequence: CASSILQGKPGANVLTF. The CDR3 coding sequence is TGTGCCAGTAGTATATTACAGGGAAAGCCTGGGGCCAACGTCCTGACTTTC. Full variable domain (remainder filled in from reference TRBV19 and TRBJ2-6): DGGITQSPKYLFRKEGQNVTLSCEQNLNHDAMYWYRQDPGQGLRLIYYSQIVNDFQKGDIAEGYSVSREKKESFPLTVTSAQKNPTAFYLCASSILQGKPGANVLTFGAGSRLTVL.

In its sample, this clone was seen a few times. The rearrangement uses TRBV9 and TRBJ1-2; possible D gene TRBD1, 6 bases. The CDR3 contains 13 residues. V lost 4 bases and J lost 7, with 14 bases in between. Germline V gene sequence: CDR1 SGDLS, CDR2 YYNGEE. The DNA for the CDR3 is TGTGCCAGCAGCCCAAGGGGGAGGAGTGGCTACACCTTC. As protein: CASSPRGRSGYTF.

The chain links TRBV19 to TRBJ2-6, with D possibly called TRBD1 or TRBD2 (5 bases each). The V end lost 10 bases, the J end lost 3 bases, and 19 bases lay between the germline ends. The CDR3 covers 16 residues. Per the germline V gene, CDR1 is LNHDA and CDR2 is SQIVND (reference sequence). The CDR3 here is CATQPEGMGGANVLTF. The CDR3 DNA follows: TGTGCCACCCAACCCGAGGGGATGGGTGGGGCCAACGTCCTGACTTTC.

The chain is built from TRBV19 and TRBJ1-1; possibly TRBD1 for D (6 bases). CDR3 length equals 13 residues. Trimming took off 3 bases at V and 6 bases at J, with 11 bases between the two ends. Germline CDR1 LNHDA, CDR2 SQIVND (reference sequence). The DNA for the CDR3 is TGTGCCAGTAGTATTAGGGGGGCATCTGAAGCTTTCTTT. Translated, it gives CASSIRGASEAFF.

The V gene is TRBV28, the J gene TRBJ2-5; 7 bases match TRBD2. Judging by the DNA end, TRBJ2-7 fits better; the J call may be wrong. CDR1 MDHEN and CDR2 SYDVKM come from the germline V gene. The CDR3 sequence is 12 residues long. In nucleotides, the CDR3 is TGTGCCAGCCGGAGCGGGATCTACGAGCAGTACTTC. Protein product: CASRSGIYEQYF.

This clone came up once. The gene calls are TRBV28 and TRBJ2-5; D may be TRBD1 or TRBD2 (5 bases each). The germline CDR1 and CDR2 sequences are MDHEN and SYDVKM. The CDR3 consists of 18 residues. Deletions cut 7 bases from V and 2 bases from J, with 26 bases between. CDR3 sequence reads: CASNNGGGRAPQQETQYF. CDR3 DNA: TGTGCCAGCAACAACGGAGGCGGCAGGGCGCCGCAACAAGAGACCCAGTACTTC. Combining the CDR3 with reference TRBV28 and TRBJ2-5 gives the whole variable domain DVKVTQSSRYLVKRTGEKVFLECVQDMDHENMFWYRQDPGLGLRLIYFSYDVKMKEKGDIPEGYSVSREKKERFSLILESASTNQTSMYLCASNNGGGRAPQQETQYFGPGTRLLVL.

The rearrangement uses TRBV28 and TRBJ2-7; 9 bases align to TRBD1. V was pared by 5 bases and J by 0 bases, with 8 bases of the junction left unmatched. From germline, CDR1 is MDHEN and CDR2 SYDVKM. The CDR3 runs 16 residues. CDR3 in DNA: TGTGCCAGCAGTGGGGACAGGGCCCCCCTCTCCTACGAGCAGTACTTC. Protein product: CASSGDRAPLSYEQYF. Supplemented by reference TRBV28 and TRBJ2-7, the full variable domain reads DVKVTQSSRYLVKRTGEKVFLECVQDMDHENMFWYRQDPGLGLRLIYFSYDVKMKEKGDIPEGYSVSREKKERFSLILESASTNQTSMYLCASSGDRAPLSYEQYFGPGTRLTVT.

The chain carries TRBV7-3 and TRBJ1-2, with a possible D match to TRBD1 (5 bases). From germline, CDR1 is SGHTA and CDR2 FQGTGA. The ends were cut back, 5 bases at V and 4 bases at J, with 14 bases in the middle. The CDR3 has 14 amino acids. CDR3: CASSPGGGGYGYTF. CDR3 bases: TGTGCCAGCAGCCCCGGGGGGGGTGGCTATGGCTACACCTTC.

V usage is TRBV11-3 and J usage is TRBJ2-1; TRBD2 matches at 12 bases. The CDR3 covers 17 residues. V lost 5 bases to trimming and J lost 8 bases; unmatched junction nucleotides: 13. Looked up from germline, CDR1 is SGHNT and CDR2 is YENEEA. CDR3 loop: CASSPSRGLAGQDEQFF. The CDR3 region has the DNA TGTGCCAGCAGCCCCTCCCGAGGACTAGCGGGGCAGGATGAGCAGTTCTTC. The variable domain in full, completed from reference TRBV11-3 and TRBJ2-1, reads EAGVVQSPRYKIIEKKQPVAFWCNPISGHNTLYWYLQNLGQGPELLIRYENEEAVDDSQLPKDRFSAERLKGVDSTLKIQPAELGDSAVYLCASSPSRGLAGQDEQFFGPGTRLTVL.

The V gene is TRBV6-6, the J gene TRBJ1-1, with 11 positions matching TRBD1. Germline V lookup: CDR1 MNHNY, CDR2 SVGAGI (reference sequence). After removal of 6 bases from V and 10 bases from J, the junction contained 4 bases not matched to a gene. The CDR3 loop spans 12 amino acids. CDR3 in DNA: TGTGCCAGCAGGGGGACAGGGGGTGGAGCTTTCTTT. This encodes CASRGTGGGAFF.

The chain recombines TRBV18 with TRBJ2-1, with D tentatively TRBD1 or TRBD2 (5 bases each). V dropped 10 bases and J dropped 0 bases, with 16 bases sitting between them. Germline V gives CDR1 KGHSH, CDR2 LQKENI. The length of the CDR3 is 15 residues. Here the CDR3 reads CATRESSFSYNEQFF. In DNA form, the CDR3 reads TGTGCCACCAGGGAGTCCTCATTCTCCTACAATGAGCAGTTCTTC.

This clone was recorded only once. The chain has TRBV11-3 and TRBJ2-7, with D tentatively TRBD1 (6 bases). This CDR3 is built from 15 residues. The V end was cut by 0 bases, the J end by 0 bases, with 9 bases between. Germline CDR1 and CDR2: SGHNT and YENEEA. The CDR3 DNA reads as TGTGCCAGCAGCTTAGATTCGGACAGCTCCTACGAGCAGTACTTC. Translation gives CASSLDSDSSYEQYF.

V is TRBV2 and J is TRBJ2-2; 7 positions agree with TRBD2. This CDR3 is built from 14 residues. The V gene's germline CDR1 is SNHLY and CDR2 FYNNEI. The ends lost 6 bases at V and 4 bases at J; junction bases unmatched: 5. CDR3 in amino acids: CASSPWTSTGELFF. In nucleotides, the CDR3 is TGTGCCAGCAGCCCTTGGACTAGCACCGGGGAGCTGTTTTTT.

The chain links TRBV19 to TRBJ2-5; 9 bases are shared with TRBD2. J gave up 4 bases and V 4 bases, and 10 bases lay outside the gene matches. Germline lookup yields CDR1 LNHDA and CDR2 SQIVND (reference sequence). This CDR3 comprises 16 residues. For the CDR3, the DNA is TGTGCCAGTAGTACTTCAGCGGGAGGACCCAGAGAGACCCAGTACTTC. This codes for CASSTSAGGPRETQYF. The full variable domain, in which reference TRBV19 and TRBJ2-5 provide the parts outside the CDR3, is DGGITQSPKYLFRKEGQNVTLSCEQNLNHDAMYWYRQDPGQGLRLIYYSQIVNDFQKGDIAEGYSVSREKKESFPLTVTSAQKNPTAFYLCASSTSAGGPRETQYFGPGTRLLVL.

The chain employs TRBV14 and TRBJ2-2; 8 nucleotides line up with TRBD2. V shed 8 bases, J shed 4 bases, and the junction held 6 bases outside the gene matches. The CDR3 is 14 amino acids. Germline lookup yields CDR1 SGHDN and CDR2 FVKESK. The CDR3 loop is CASGLAGGTGELFF. DNA for the CDR3: TGTGCCAGCGGACTAGCCGGCGGCACCGGGGAGCTGTTTTTT. The full variable domain, in which reference TRBV14 and TRBJ2-2 provide the parts outside the CDR3, is EAGVTQFPSHSVIEKGQTVTLRCDPISGHDNLYWYRRVMGKEIKFLLHFVKESKQDESGMPNNRFLAERTGGTYSTLKVQPAELEDSGVYFCASGLAGGTGELFFGEGSRLTVL.

This chain uses TRBV9 with TRBJ2-3; 9 nucleotides agree with TRBD2. The CDR3 has 15 amino acids. After removal of 4 bases from V and 4 bases from J, the junction contained 7 bases not matched to a gene. Per the germline V gene, CDR1 is SGDLS and CDR2 is YYNGEE. CDR3 residues: CASSTRTSAADTQYF. In DNA, the CDR3 is TGTGCCAGCAGCACAAGGACTAGCGCCGCAGATACGCAGTATTTT. The entire variable domain, with the rest obtained from reference TRBV9 and TRBJ2-3, is as follows: DSGVTQTPKHLITATGQRVTLRCSPRSGDLSVYWYQQSLDQGLQFLIQYYNGEERAKGNILERFSAQQFPDLHSELNLSSLELGDSALYFCASSTRTSAADTQYFGPGTRLTVL.

This chain connects TRBV5-1 to TRBJ2-4; D may be TRBD2 (5 bases). The CDR3 spans 14 residues. Germline CDR1 reads SGHRS; CDR2 reads YFSETQ. The germline V and J ends were trimmed by 2 bases and 8 bases, with 14 bases remaining between them. CDR3 sequence (DNA): TGCGCCAGCAGCTTTTTCCGTCCCGGGGACATTCAGTACTTC. Translated, it gives CASSFFRPGDIQYF.

The J gene is TRBJ2-7, the V gene TRBV5-4, with D uncertain. V dropped 0 bases and J dropped 0 bases, with 10 bases sitting between them. The germline gives CDR1 SGHNT, CDR2 YYREEE (reference sequence). This CDR3 contains 15 residues. CDR3 coding DNA: TGTGCCAGCAGCTTGGGGGGATGGGCCTCCTACGAGCAGTACTTC. Protein product: CASSLGGWASYEQYF.

With regard to this clone: Other DNA sequences within the sample encode an identical CDR3. The J gene is TRBJ2-3, the V gene TRBV9; 10 bases line up with TRBD2. The V segment lost 1 base and the J segment 3 bases; nucleotides outside the gene matches: 2. The length of the CDR3 is 15 residues. Per the germline V gene, CDR1 is SGDLS and CDR2 is YYNGEE. Written as DNA, the CDR3 is TGTGCCAGCAGCGTACTAGCGGGAGTGACAGATACGCAGTATTTT. As protein: CASSVLAGVTDTQYF.